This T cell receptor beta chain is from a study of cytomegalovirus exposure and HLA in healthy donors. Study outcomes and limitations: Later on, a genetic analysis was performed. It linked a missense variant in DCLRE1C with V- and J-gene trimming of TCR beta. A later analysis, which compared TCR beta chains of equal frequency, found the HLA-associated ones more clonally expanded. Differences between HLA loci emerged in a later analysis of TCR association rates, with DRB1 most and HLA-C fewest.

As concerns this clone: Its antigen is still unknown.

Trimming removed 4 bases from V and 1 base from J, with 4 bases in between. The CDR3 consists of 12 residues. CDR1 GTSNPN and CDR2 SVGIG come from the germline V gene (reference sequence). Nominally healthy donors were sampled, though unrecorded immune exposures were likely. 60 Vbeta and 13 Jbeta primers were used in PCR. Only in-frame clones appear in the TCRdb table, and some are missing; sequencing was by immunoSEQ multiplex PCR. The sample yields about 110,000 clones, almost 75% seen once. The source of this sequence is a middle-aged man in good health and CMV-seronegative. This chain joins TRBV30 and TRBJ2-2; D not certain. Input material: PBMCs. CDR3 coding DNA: TGTGCCTGGACAGTGAACACCGGGGAGCTGTTTTTT. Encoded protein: CAWTVNTGELFF. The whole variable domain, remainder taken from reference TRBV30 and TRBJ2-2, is SQTIHQWPATLVQPVGSPLSLECTVEGTSNPNLYWYRQAAGRGLQLLFYSVGIGQISSEVPQNLSASRPQDRQFILSSKKLLLSDSGFYLCAWTVNTGELFFGEGSRLTVL.